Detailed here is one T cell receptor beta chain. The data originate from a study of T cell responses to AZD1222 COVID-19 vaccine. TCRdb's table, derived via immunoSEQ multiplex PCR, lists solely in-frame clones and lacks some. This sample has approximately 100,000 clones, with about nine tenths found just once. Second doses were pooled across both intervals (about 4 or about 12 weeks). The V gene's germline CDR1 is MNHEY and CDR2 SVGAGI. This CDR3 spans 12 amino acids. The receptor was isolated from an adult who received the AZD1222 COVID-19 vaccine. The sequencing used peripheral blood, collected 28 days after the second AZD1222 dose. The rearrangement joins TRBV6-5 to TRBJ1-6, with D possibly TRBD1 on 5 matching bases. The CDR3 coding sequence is TGTGCAGTCTCTCAGGGTAATTCACCCCTCCACTTT. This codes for CAVSQGNSPLHF.